The 21 T cell receptor beta chains reported below all come from one sample, sequenced in a study of blood T cell repertoires in COVID-19. Only in-frame clones appear in the TCRdb table, and some are missing; sequencing was by immunoSEQ multiplex PCR. The sample contains 130,000 to 150,000 clones, over 80% of which appear only once. Material: peripheral blood. Source of these receptors: a man older than 75 with acute or convalescent COVID-19.

The genes are TRBV6-5 and TRBJ1-1, with no clear D. Germline lookup yields CDR1 MNHEY and CDR2 SVGAGI. V was shortened by 4 bases and J by 0 bases, with 3 bases between the two germline ends. The CDR3 extends over 12 amino acids. The CDR3 is CASSSVNTEAFF. CDR3 coding DNA: TGTGCCAGCAGTTCCGTGAACACTGAAGCTTTCTTT.

The chain combines TRBV19 with TRBJ1-5; 9 positions match TRBD1. CDR3 size: 15 residues. Germline assignment: CDR1 LNHDA and CDR2 SQIVND (reference sequence). J gave up 5 bases and V 4 bases, and 6 bases lay outside the gene matches. CDR3 region: CASSKVTGGYQPQHF. The CDR3 nucleotides read TGTGCCAGTAGTAAAGTCACAGGGGGCTATCAGCCCCAGCATTTT.

DNA for the CDR3: TGCGCCAGCAGCGACCCCGGGACTAGCAGCCATGAGCAGTTCTTC. It is translated as CASSDPGTSSHEQFF. This sequence joins TRBV5-1 and TRBJ2-1; TRBD2 aligns across 9 bases. The V and J ends lost 4 bases and 8 bases, in that order; junction bases with no gene match: 10. CDR1 is SGHRS and CDR2 is YFSETQ in the germline V gene. The CDR3 has 15 residues.

This sequence joins TRBV30 and TRBJ2-7, with 8 bases identical to TRBD1. Germline V gene sequence: CDR1 GTSNPN, CDR2 SVGIG (reference sequence). The ends lost 4 bases at V and 6 bases at J; junction bases unmatched: 8. CDR3 length: 13 amino acids. The CDR3 nucleotides are TGTGCCTGGAATCGGCAGGGGGCAGGCGAGCAGTACTTC. It translates to CAWNRQGAGEQYF.

As DNA, the CDR3 is TGCAGTGCTAGTGTCCAGGGGGTTGCCTACGAGCAGTACTTC. Translation: CSASVQGVAYEQYF. The J gene is TRBJ2-7, the V gene TRBV20-1, with TRBD1 matching over 7 bases. Germline V gene data show CDR1 as DFQATT and CDR2 as SNEGSKA (reference sequence). Germline trimming cut 3 bases from V and 2 bases from J; bases unmatched to any gene: 7. This CDR3 contains 14 residues.

The chain has TRBV28 and TRBJ2-5, with D tentatively TRBD2 (5 bases). From germline, CDR1 is MDHEN and CDR2 SYDVKM. This CDR3 is built from 14 residues. V lost 2 bases, J lost 4 bases, and 11 bases lay in between. CDR3: CASSLATGGETQYF. The CDR3 nucleotides read TGTGCCAGCAGTTTAGCCACCGGAGGAGAGACCCAGTACTTC.

This clone showed up just once. This chain joins TRBV19 and TRBJ2-3; the D gene is possibly TRBD1 (6 bases). There are 15 residues in the CDR3. The germline gives CDR1 LNHDA, CDR2 SQIVND (reference sequence). V lost 9 bases and J lost 2, with 18 bases in between. The CDR3 is CARDGTGRHTDTQYF. CDR3 bases: TGTGCCAGGGATGGAACAGGGAGACACACAGATACGCAGTATTTT.

The chain recombines TRBV28 with TRBJ2-5; 7 positions match TRBD1. Per the germline V gene, CDR1 is MDHEN and CDR2 is SYDVKM. The CDR3 is made up of 13 amino acids. Trimming removed 10 bases from V and 2 bases from J; junction bases left unmatched: 7. As DNA, the CDR3 is TGTGCCACTGGGACAGCTACACAAGAGACCCAGTACTTC. Amino acids: CATGTATQETQYF.

This chain links TRBV6-5 with TRBJ1-1, with 8 nucleotides matching TRBD1. V shed 0 bases, J shed 4 bases, and the junction held 7 bases outside the gene matches. Germline values: CDR1 MNHEY, CDR2 SVGAGI. This CDR3 has 16 amino acids. CDR3 protein: CASSYSTQGGGTEAFF. DNA of the CDR3: TGTGCCAGCAGTTACTCAACACAGGGGGGGGGCACTGAAGCTTTCTTT.

The chain combines TRBV2 with TRBJ1-1; 9 bases are a match to TRBD1. CDR3 length: 14 residues. From germline, CDR1 is SNHLY and CDR2 FYNNEI. V lost 7 bases, J lost 5 bases, and 8 bases stayed unmatched. CDR3 protein: CASNVQGAGTEAFF. The CDR3 nucleotides read TGTGCCAGCAATGTACAGGGGGCTGGGACTGAAGCTTTCTTT.

This rearrangement joins TRBV4-1 to TRBJ2-1, with TRBD2 as a possible D gene (7 bases). This CDR3 has 21 amino acids. V dropped 1 base and J dropped 5 bases, with 30 bases sitting between them. The germline gives CDR1 MGHRA, CDR2 YSYEKL. The DNA for the CDR3 is TGCGCCAGCAGCCAAGTGCACAGGGTTGGACTAGTGGGGACCGGCGACAATGAGCAGTTCTTC. It yields the protein CASSQVHRVGLVGTGDNEQFF.

The V and J genes are TRBV10-1 and TRBJ1-3; D is ambiguous. V shed 0 bases and J shed 7 bases, with 7 bases lying between them. Germline V lookup: CDR1 WNHNN, CDR2 SYGVQD (reference sequence). The CDR3 consists of 13 residues. The CDR3 DNA is TGCGCCAGCAGTGAGTCGCGGGGTAACACCATATATTTT. This encodes CASSESRGNTIYF.

This CDR3 is CASSLGLTSPGGEQYF. The CDR3 DNA reads as TGTGCCAGCAGCTTAGGCTTGACTAGCCCTGGTGGGGAGCAGTACTTC. The chain uses TRBV7-9 and TRBJ2-7, with TRBD2 matching over 7 bases. The trim removed 1 base at V and 7 bases at J, leaving 13 bases unmatched. This CDR3 has 16 residues. Germline V lookup: CDR1 SEHNR, CDR2 FQNEAQ (reference sequence).

The chain is built from TRBV5-1 and TRBJ2-6, with D possibly matching TRBD1 (6 bases). V lost 1 base and J 6 bases, leaving 11 bases between the germline ends. Germline V gives CDR1 SGHRS, CDR2 YFSETQ. The CDR3 runs 15 residues. CDR3 bases: TGCGCCAGCAGCTTGTGGGGGCGTGAGGCCAACGTCCTGACTTTC. This sequence encodes CASSLWGREANVLTF.

This sequence joins TRBV21-1 and TRBJ2-5; TRBD2 is taken as the D call from the table, unchecked against the DNA. TRBV21-1 is designated a pseudogene. This CDR3 is built from 22 residues. CDR3 region: CASSKGLAGEDWAGALMETQYF. DNA for the CDR3: TGTGCCAGCAGCAAGGGACTAGCGGGAGAAGATTGGGCCGGGGCCTTAATGGAGACCCAGTACTTC.

The rearrangement links TRBV7-3 to TRBJ2-3, with TRBD1 matching over 9 bases. The CDR3 totals 13 residues. Trimming removed 3 bases from V and 6 bases from J; junction bases left unmatched: 1. Germline CDR1 is SGHTA and CDR2 is FQGTGA. The CDR3 loop is CASSLTGGDTQYF. The CDR3 nucleotides read TGTGCCAGCAGCTTGACAGGGGGGGATACGCAGTATTTT.

This chain joins TRBV7-9 and TRBJ1-1; 9 positions agree with TRBD1. With 4 bases clipped from V and 10 bases from J, the junction kept 13 bases outside the gene matches. From germline, CDR1 is SEHNR and CDR2 FQNEAQ (reference sequence). The CDR3 runs 15 residues. CDR3 nucleotides: TGTGCCAGCAGCTCTTCCGGGACAGGGTTTTTTGGAGCTTTCTTT. This encodes CASSSSGTGFFGAFF.

The chain uses TRBV18 and TRBJ1-2, with a tentative D call TRBD1 (6 bases). V lost 5 bases and J lost 1, with 20 bases in between. The CDR3 runs 17 residues. Germline V gives CDR1 KGHSH, CDR2 LQKENI. CDR3 residues: CASSSNRVLEGNYGYTF. CDR3 DNA: TGTGCCAGCTCAAGTAACAGGGTACTTGAGGGTAACTATGGCTACACCTTC.

This clone was recorded once. CDR3 DNA sequence: TGTGCCAGCAGCCAAGAGGGTCGCAGGGGGAATGGCTACACCTTC. It specifies CASSQEGRRGNGYTF. This chain links TRBV4-2 with TRBJ1-2, with 7 bases aligning to TRBD1. V was pared by 0 bases and J by 6 bases, with 7 bases of the junction left unmatched. Germline lookup yields CDR1 LGHNA and CDR2 YNFKEQ. The CDR3 has 15 residues.

J is TRBJ2-7 and V is TRBV7-8; D is undetermined. V lost 0 bases and J lost 6, with 12 bases in between. Germline CDR1 and CDR2: SGHVS and FQNEAQ. The CDR3 spans 14 residues. The DNA of the CDR3 is TGTGCCAGCAGCTTAGCCGGTGGGCTAATCGAGCAGTACTTC. Translation gives CASSLAGGLIEQYF.

The V and J genes are TRBV27 and TRBJ1-6; weak D call: TRBD1 (6 bases). The CDR3 spans 14 residues. With 7 bases removed from V and 6 bases from J, the gap between germline ends came to 13 bases. The V gene's germline CDR1 is MNHEY and CDR2 SMNVEV (reference sequence). DNA of the CDR3: TGTGCCAGCAACGCAGGGGTGGCTAATTCACCCCTCCACTTT. As protein: CASNAGVANSPLHF.